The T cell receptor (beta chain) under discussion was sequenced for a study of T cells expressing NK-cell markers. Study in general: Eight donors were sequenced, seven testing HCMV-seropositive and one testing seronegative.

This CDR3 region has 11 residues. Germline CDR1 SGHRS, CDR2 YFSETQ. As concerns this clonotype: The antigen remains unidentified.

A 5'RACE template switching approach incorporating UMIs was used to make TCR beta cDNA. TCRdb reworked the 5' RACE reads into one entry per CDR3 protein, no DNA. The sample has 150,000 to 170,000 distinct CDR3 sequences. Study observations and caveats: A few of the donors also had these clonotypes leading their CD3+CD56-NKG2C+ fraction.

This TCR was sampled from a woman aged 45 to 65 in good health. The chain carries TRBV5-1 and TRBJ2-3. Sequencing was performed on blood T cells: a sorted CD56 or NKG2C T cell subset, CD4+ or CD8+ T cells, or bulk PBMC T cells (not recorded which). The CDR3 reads CASGFTDTQYF.